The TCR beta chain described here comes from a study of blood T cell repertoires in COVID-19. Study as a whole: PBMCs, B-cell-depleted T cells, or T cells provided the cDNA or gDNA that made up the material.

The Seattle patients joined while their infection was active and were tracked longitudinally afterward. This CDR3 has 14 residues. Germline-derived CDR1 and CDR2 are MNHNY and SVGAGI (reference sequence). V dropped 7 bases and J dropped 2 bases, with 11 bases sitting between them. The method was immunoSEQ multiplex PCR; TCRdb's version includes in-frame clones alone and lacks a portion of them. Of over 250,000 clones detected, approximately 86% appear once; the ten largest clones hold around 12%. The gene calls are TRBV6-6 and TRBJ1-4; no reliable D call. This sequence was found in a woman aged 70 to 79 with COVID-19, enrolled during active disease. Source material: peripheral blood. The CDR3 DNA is TGTGCCAGCAAAGGAGGGCAGACTAATGAAAAACTGTTTTTT. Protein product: CASKGGQTNEKLFF.